Sequencing of this TCR beta chain was carried out in a study of early T cells in non-severe SARS-CoV-2 infection. This clonotype was picked up a small number of times. The germline V and J ends were trimmed by 7 bases and 5 bases, with 14 bases remaining between them. This CDR3 contains 14 residues. TCRdb called the 5' RACE reads again in MiXCR, with one record for every CDR3 protein. The profile shows tens of thousands of distinct CDR3 sequences, roughly 15% of them singletons. The chain carries TRBV12-3 or TRBV12-4 and TRBJ2-2; D perhaps matches TRBD2 (5 bases). The source of this sequence is an adult who was a healthcare worker with PCR-confirmed SARS-CoV-2 infection or an uninfected control (not recorded which). Sequencing used whole blood. The CDR3 coding sequence is TGTGCCAGCACCCTGAGGGCCCATACCGGGGAGCTGTTTTTT. Translation: CASTLRAHTGELFF.